These 8 T cell receptor beta chains share one sample of origin, sequenced in a study of T-cell reconstitution after alpha-beta-depleted transplantation in children. Unique molecular identifiers tagged the TCRbeta library. In TCRdb, the PCR reads were re-called with MiXCR into one record per CDR3 protein. The data hold more than 550,000 distinct CDR3 sequences, with over 9.5% observed a single time. The sequencing used PBMCs from the stem cell graft donor, collected from the stem cell graft. These receptors originate from a human donor who donated a stem cell graft to a child with acute myeloid leukemia.

The J gene is TRBJ2-1, the V gene TRBV3-1; 11 bases line up with TRBD2. The CDR3 is 16 amino acids. Germline-derived CDR1 and CDR2 are LGHDT and YNNKEL (reference sequence). The V and J ends lost 0 bases and 10 bases, in that order; junction bases with no gene match: 8. CDR3 region: CASSQDKLAGVHEQFF. The CDR3 DNA reads TGTGCCAGCAGCCAAGATAAACTAGCGGGAGTGCACGAGCAGTTCTTC.

This clonotype was seen more than once but under ten times. The chain links TRBV20-1 to TRBJ2-4, with 7 bases that match TRBD2. The CDR3 sequence is 16 residues long. The trim removed 6 bases at V and 0 bases at J, leaving 11 bases unmatched. The germline V gene encodes CDR1 DFQATT and CDR2 SNEGSKA (reference sequence). The CDR3 protein is CSAALLAGPAKNIQYF. CDR3 bases: TGCAGTGCCGCCCTTTTAGCGGGCCCAGCCAAAAACATTCAGTACTTC.

V usage is TRBV12-3 or TRBV12-4 and J usage is TRBJ1-2; D may be TRBD1 (5 bases). CDR3 size: 15 residues. Trimming removed 3 bases from V and 7 bases from J, with 18 bases in between. CDR3 coding DNA: TGTGCCAGCAGTTTCGACGGGACGCCCTCGGGTGGCTACACCTTC. Translated: CASSFDGTPSGGYTF.

This clonotype was seen a handful of times. The chain joins TRBV28 to TRBJ2-5; TRBD2 might be the D (5 bases). Germline loops: CDR1 MDHEN, CDR2 SYDVKM. The V end lost 2 bases, the J end lost 5 bases, and 15 bases lay between the germline ends. The CDR3 spans 15 residues. The CDR3 DNA follows: TGTGCCAGCAGTTTAGCGGACGGACTTTGGGAGACCCAGTACTTC. This encodes CASSLADGLWETQYF.

The V and J genes are TRBV6-5 and TRBJ2-7; 8 bases map to TRBD2. Germline V gene lookup returns CDR1 MNHEY and CDR2 SVGAGI. The CDR3 consists of 12 residues. Trimming cost V 7 bases and J 3 bases; bases outside gene matches: 2. The CDR3 DNA reads as TGTGCCAGCATGGGGACTAGCTACGAGCAGTACTTC. It specifies CASMGTSYEQYF.

CDR3 sequence (DNA): TGTGCCAGTAGTGTCCTAGCGGGAGGTCTCTACAATGAGCAGTTCTTC. Residues: CASSVLAGGLYNEQFF. V and J are TRBV19 and TRBJ2-1; 11 positions match TRBD2. CDR3 length equals 16 residues. CDR1 and CDR2 from the germline V gene are LNHDA and SQIVND (reference sequence). The V segment lost 5 bases and the J segment 3 bases; nucleotides outside the gene matches: 6.

This clonotype showed up many times. The V gene is TRBV29-1, the J gene TRBJ1-2; tentative D call: TRBD1 (5 bases). V shed 3 bases and J shed 4 bases, with 12 bases lying between them. The V gene's germline CDR1 is SQVTM and CDR2 ANQGSEA. This CDR3 has 13 amino acids. For the CDR3, the DNA is TGCAGCGTTGATTGGGGGGGAGGCTATGGCTACACCTTC. This encodes CSVDWGGGYGYTF.

This clonotype was counted a few times. The chain's CDR3 is CASSPRLTSGGYNEQFF. The CDR3 nucleotides read TGTGCCAGCAGTCCACGGTTGACTAGCGGGGGCTACAATGAGCAGTTCTTC. The chain has TRBV12-3 or TRBV12-4 and TRBJ2-1, with TRBD2 matching 12 bases. This CDR3 region has 17 residues. V dropped 5 bases and J dropped 3; count of bases not matched to a gene: 8.